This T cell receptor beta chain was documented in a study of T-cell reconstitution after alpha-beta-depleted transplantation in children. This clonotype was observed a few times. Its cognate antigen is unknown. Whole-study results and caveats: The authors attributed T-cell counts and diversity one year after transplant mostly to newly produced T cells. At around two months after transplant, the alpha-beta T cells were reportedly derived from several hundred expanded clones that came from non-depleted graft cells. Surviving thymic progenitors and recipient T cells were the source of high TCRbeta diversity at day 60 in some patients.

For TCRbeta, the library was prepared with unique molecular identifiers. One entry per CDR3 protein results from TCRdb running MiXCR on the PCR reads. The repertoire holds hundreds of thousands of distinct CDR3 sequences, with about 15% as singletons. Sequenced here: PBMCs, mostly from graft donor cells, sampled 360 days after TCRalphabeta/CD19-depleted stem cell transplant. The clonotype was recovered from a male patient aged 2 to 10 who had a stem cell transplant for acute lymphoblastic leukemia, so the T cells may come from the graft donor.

The CDR3: CASSQDRQRRPFF. The CDR3 DNA is TGCGCCAGCAGCCAAGATAGGCAACGACGGCCGTTCTTC. The chain is built from TRBV4-3 and TRBJ2-1; D not resolved. Germline CDR1 LGHNA, CDR2 YSLEER. V was clipped by 0 bases and J by 15 bases, with 15 bases between them. The CDR3 is made up of 13 amino acids.